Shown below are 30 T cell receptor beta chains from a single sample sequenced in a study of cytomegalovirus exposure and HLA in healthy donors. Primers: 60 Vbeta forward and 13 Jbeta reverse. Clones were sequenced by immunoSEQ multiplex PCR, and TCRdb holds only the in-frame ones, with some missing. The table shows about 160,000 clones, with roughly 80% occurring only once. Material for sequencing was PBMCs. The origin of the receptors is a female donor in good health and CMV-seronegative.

The CDR3 bases are TGTGCCAGCAAACGGGACAGTAACACCGGGGAGCTGTTTTTT. It specifies CASKRDSNTGELFF. V and J are TRBV11-1 and TRBJ2-2, with 7 nucleotides matching TRBD1. This CDR3 spans 14 amino acids. V gave up 7 bases and J gave up 2 bases; unmatched junction bases: 4. The germline gives CDR1 SGHAT, CDR2 FQDESV (reference sequence). The full variable domain, with the rest looked up from reference TRBV11-1 and TRBJ2-2, is EAEVAQSPRYKITEKSQAVAFWCDPISGHATLYWYRQILGQGPELLVQFQDESVVDDSQLPKDRFSAERLKGVDSTLKIQPAELGDSAMYLCASKRDSNTGELFFGEGSRLTVL.

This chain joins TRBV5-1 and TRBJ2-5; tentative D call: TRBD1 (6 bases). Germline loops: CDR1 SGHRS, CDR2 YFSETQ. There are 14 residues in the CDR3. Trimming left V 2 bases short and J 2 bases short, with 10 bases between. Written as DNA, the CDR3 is TGCGCCAGCAGCTTCAGGACAGCACAAGAGACCCAGTACTTC. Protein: CASSFRTAQETQYF.

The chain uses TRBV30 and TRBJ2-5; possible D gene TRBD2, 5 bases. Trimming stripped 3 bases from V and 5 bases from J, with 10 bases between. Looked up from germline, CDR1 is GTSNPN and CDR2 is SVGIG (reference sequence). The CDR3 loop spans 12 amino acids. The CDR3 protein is CAWRRGGETQYF. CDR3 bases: TGTGCCTGGAGACGTGGCGGGGAGACCCAGTACTTC.

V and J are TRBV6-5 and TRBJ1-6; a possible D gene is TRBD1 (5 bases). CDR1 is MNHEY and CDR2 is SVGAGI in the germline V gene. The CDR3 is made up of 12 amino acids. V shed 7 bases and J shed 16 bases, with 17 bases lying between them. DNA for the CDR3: TGTGCCAGCACCAACTTCGGACAAGATCTCCACTTT. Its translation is CASTNFGQDLHF.

CDR3 residues: CASRTTSGLTYEQYF. CDR3 bases: TGTGCCAGCAGAACTACTAGCGGGCTGACCTACGAGCAGTACTTC. J is TRBJ2-7 and V is TRBV27, with 9 bases identical to TRBD2. J lost 2 bases, V lost 6 bases, and 8 bases had no gene match. CDR3 length: 15 amino acids. The V gene's germline CDR1 is MNHEY and CDR2 SMNVEV (reference sequence).

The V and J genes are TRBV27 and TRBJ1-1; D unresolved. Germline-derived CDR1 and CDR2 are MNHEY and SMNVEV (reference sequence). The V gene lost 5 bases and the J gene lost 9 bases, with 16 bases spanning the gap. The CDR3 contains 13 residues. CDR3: CASSPSRKTKAFF. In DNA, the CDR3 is TGTGCCAGCAGTCCCAGTCGTAAGACTAAAGCTTTCTTT.

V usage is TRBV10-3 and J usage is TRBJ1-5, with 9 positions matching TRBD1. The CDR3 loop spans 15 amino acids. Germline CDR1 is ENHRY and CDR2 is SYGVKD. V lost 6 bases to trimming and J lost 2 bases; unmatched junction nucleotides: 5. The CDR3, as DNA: TGTGCCATCAGAGCGGGACAGGGAGGCAATCAGCCCCAGCATTTT. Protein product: CAIRAGQGGNQPQHF.

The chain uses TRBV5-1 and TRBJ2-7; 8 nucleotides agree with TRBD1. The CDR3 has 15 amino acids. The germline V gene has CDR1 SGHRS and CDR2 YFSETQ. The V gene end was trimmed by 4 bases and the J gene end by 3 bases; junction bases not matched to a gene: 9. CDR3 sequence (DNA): TGCGCCAGCAGCCTTGGGGGGACAGGAAACTACGAGCAGTACTTC. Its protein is CASSLGGTGNYEQYF.

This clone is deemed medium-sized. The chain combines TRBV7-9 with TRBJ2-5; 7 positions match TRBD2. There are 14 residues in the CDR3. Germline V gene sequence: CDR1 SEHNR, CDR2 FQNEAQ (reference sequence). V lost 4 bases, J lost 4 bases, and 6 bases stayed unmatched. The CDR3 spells CASSWGGTSETQYF. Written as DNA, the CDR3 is TGTGCCAGCAGCTGGGGGGGGACTTCAGAGACCCAGTACTTC.

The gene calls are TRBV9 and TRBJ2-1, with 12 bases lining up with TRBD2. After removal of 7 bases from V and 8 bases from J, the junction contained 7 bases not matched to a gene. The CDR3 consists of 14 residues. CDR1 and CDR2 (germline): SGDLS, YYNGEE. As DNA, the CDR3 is TGTGCCAGCTCTTGGACTAGCGGGAACTATGAGCAGTTCTTC. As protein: CASSWTSGNYEQFF.

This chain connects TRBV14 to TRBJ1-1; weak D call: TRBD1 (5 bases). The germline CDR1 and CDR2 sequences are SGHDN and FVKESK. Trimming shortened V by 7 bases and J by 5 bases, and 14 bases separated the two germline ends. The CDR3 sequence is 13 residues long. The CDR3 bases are TGTGCCAGCACTTATCAGGAGGGGACTGAAGCTTTCTTT. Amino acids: CASTYQEGTEAFF.

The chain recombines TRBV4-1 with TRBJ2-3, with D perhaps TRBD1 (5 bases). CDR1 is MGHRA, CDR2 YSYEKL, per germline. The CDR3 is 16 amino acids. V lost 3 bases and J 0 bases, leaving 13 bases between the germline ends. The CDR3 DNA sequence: TGCGCCAGCAGCCAGTATGACAGAATTAGCACAGATACGCAGTATTTT. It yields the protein CASSQYDRISTDTQYF.

The DNA of the CDR3 is TGTGCCAGCGTTGGGACAGGGGGCAATCAGCCCCAGCATTTT. It specifies CASVGTGGNQPQHF. The rearrangement links TRBV19 to TRBJ1-5; 10 nucleotides agree with TRBD1. Trimming took 9 bases from V and 2 from J; bases not matched to a gene: 4. Germline CDR1 and CDR2: LNHDA and SQIVND (reference sequence). This CDR3 is built from 14 residues.

The CDR3 region has the DNA TGTGCCAGCAGTTTACAACAGGTGGGTCAGCCCCAGCATTTT. It codes for CASSLQQVGQPQHF. The genes are TRBV28 and TRBJ1-5; D is possibly TRBD1 (5 bases). V gave up 2 bases and J gave up 6 bases, with 11 bases separating them. CDR3 length: 14 amino acids. Germline CDR1 MDHEN, CDR2 SYDVKM.

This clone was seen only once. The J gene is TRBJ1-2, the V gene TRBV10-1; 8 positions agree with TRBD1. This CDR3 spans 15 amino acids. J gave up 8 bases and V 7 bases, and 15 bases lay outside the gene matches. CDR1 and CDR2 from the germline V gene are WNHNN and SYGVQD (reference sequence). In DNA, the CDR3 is TGCGCCAGCATAAGGCCCCCCGACAGGGGCGGGGGCTACACCTTC. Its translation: CASIRPPDRGGGYTF.

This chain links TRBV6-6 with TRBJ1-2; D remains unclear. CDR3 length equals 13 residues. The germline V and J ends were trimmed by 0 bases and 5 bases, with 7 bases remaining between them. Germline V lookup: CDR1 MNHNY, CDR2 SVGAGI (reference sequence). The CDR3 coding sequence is TGTGCCAGCAGTTACTCCGAGGATTATGGCTACACCTTC. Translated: CASSYSEDYGYTF.

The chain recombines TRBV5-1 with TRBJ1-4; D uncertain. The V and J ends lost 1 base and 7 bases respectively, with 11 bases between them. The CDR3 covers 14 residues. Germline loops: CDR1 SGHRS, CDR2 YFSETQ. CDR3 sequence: CASSLTGATEKLFF. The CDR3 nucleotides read TGCGCCAGCAGCTTGACCGGAGCGACTGAAAAACTGTTTTTT.

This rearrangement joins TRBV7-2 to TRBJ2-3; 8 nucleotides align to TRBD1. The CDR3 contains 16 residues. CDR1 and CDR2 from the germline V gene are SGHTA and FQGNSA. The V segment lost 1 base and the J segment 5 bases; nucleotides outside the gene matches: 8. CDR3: CASSLVRTGLRDTQYF. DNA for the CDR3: TGTGCCAGCAGCTTAGTTCGGACAGGGCTTAGAGATACGCAGTATTTT.

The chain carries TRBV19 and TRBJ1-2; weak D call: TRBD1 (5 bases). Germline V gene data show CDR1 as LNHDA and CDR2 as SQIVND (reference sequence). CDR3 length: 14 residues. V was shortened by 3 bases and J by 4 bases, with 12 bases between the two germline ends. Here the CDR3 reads CASSIIGGGYGYTF. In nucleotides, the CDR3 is TGTGCCAGTAGTATTATCGGGGGTGGCTATGGCTACACCTTC.

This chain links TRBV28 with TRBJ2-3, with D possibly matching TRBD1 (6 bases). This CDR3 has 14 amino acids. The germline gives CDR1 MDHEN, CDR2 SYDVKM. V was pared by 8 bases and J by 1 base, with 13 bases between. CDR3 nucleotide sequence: TGTGCCAGCTCCCTGCCAGGGGGCACAGATACGCAGTATTTT. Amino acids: CASSLPGGTDTQYF.

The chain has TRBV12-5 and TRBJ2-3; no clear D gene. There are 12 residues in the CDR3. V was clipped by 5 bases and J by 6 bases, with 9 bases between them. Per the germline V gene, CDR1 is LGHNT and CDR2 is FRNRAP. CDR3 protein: CASGSHSDTQYF. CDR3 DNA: TGTGCTAGTGGTAGCCACTCGGATACGCAGTATTTT.

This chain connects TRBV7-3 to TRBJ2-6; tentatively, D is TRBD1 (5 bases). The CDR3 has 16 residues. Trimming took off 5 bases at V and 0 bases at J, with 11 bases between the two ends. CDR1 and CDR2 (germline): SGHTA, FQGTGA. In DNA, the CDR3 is TGTGCCAGCAGCCCCTCCCAGGGCTCTGGGGCCAACGTCCTGACTTTC. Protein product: CASSPSQGSGANVLTF.

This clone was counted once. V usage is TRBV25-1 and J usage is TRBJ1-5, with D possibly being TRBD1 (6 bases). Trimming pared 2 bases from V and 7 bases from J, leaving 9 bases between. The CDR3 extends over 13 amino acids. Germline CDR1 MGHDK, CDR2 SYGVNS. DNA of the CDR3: TGTGCCAGCAGTGAACAGGGGAGCCAGCCCCAGCATTTT. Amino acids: CASSEQGSQPQHF.

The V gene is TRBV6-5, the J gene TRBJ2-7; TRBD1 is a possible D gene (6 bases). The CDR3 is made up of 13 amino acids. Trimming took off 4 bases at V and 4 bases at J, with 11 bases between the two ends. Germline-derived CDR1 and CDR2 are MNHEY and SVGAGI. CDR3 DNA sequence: TGTGCCAGCAGTTCCCAACAGGGATACGAGCAGTACTTC. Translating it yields CASSSQQGYEQYF.

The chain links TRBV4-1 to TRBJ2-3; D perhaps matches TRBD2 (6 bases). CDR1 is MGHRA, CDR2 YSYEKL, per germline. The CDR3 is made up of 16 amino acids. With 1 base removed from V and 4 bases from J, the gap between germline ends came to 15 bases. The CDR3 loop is CASSQGAGILPDTQYF. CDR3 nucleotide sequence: TGCGCCAGCAGCCAAGGGGCGGGAATTCTCCCAGATACGCAGTATTTT.

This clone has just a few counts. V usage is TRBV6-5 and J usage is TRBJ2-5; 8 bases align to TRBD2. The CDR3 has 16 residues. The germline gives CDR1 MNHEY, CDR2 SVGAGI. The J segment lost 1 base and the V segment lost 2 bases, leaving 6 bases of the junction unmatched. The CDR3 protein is CASSYRRTSTQETQYF. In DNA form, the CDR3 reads TGTGCCAGCAGTTACCGGAGGACTAGCACCCAAGAGACCCAGTACTTC.

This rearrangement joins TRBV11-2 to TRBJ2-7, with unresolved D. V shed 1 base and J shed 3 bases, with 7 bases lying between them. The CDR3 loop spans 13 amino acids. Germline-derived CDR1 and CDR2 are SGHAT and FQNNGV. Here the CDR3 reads CASSLVTGYEQYF. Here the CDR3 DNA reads TGTGCCAGCAGCTTAGTGACGGGCTACGAGCAGTACTTC.

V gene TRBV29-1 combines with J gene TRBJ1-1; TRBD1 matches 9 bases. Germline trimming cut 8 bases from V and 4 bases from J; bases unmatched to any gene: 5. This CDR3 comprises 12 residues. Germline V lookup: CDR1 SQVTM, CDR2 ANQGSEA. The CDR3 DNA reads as TGCAGCTCAGGGACAGGGACCACTGAAGCTTTCTTT. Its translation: CSSGTGTTEAFF.

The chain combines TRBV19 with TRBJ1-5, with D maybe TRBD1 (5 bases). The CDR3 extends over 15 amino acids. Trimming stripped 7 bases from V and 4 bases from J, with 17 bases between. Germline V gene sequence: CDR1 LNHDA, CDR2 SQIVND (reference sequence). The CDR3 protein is CASIPTRKGNQPQHF. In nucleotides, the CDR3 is TGTGCCAGTATCCCAACTCGGAAGGGGAATCAGCCCCAGCATTTT.

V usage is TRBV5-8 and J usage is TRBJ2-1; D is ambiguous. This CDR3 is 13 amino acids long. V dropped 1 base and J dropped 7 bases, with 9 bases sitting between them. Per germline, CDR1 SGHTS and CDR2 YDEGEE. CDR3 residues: CASSLFLSNEQFF. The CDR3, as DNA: TGTGCCAGCAGCTTGTTTCTTAGTAATGAGCAGTTCTTC.